The 18 T cell receptor beta chains below all came from one sample that was sequenced in a study of regulatory T cells in long-lasting Graves disease. Time point denoted: persistent/refractory GD, antithyroid drugs over 5 years with positive TRAb. The TCR library was made from RNA that had been extracted from PBMCs in TRIzol. Arm-PCR of CDR3 regions with iRepertoire HTBI primers generated TCR beta libraries. TCRdb analysed the multiplex PCR reads with MiXCR anew, one entry per CDR3 protein. The sample consists of about half a million distinct CDR3 sequences, roughly 22% of them appearing once. The specimen comprised peripheral blood mononuclear cells (PBMCs), sampled when the disease was refractory, from a patient treated with antithyroid drugs. Every receptor here comes from a female donor with Graves disease.

The chain has TRBV20-1 and TRBJ2-7; 12 bases agree with TRBD2. CDR3 length equals 19 residues. J lost 2 bases, V lost 1 base, and 15 bases had no gene match. CDR1 DFQATT and CDR2 SNEGSKA come from the germline V gene (reference sequence). The CDR3 DNA is TGCAGTGCTAGAGCGACCGGGGCTAGCGGGAGGGCGGACGCCTACGAGCAGTACTTC. Protein sequence: CSARATGASGRADAYEQYF.

The chain carries TRBV4-1 and TRBJ2-4; D remains unclear. This CDR3 has 12 amino acids. V was pared by 0 bases and J by 9 bases, with 6 bases between. Germline V gene sequence: CDR1 MGHRA, CDR2 YSYEKL. CDR3 coding DNA: TGCGCCAGCAGCCAAGATTCCGCCATTCAGTACTTC. Its protein product is CASSQDSAIQYF.

The CDR3 bases are TGTGCCAGCAGCAGACGGGACAGGGGGGATACAGATACGCAGTATTTT. It is translated as CASSRRDRGDTDTQYF. V is TRBV7-9 and J is TRBJ2-3; 11 bases match TRBD1. Germline CDR1 SEHNR, CDR2 FQNEAQ (reference sequence). The CDR3 consists of 16 residues. V lost 5 bases and J lost 3; bases outside the gene matches: 7.

This clonotype was picked up many times. This chain joins TRBV6-4 and TRBJ1-1; 8 bases are shared with TRBD1. The CDR3 is made up of 15 amino acids. The J segment lost 0 bases and the V segment lost 5 bases, leaving 5 bases of the junction unmatched. CDR1 is MRHNA, CDR2 SNTAGT, per germline. CDR3: CASSPKTGVNTEAFF. The CDR3 DNA sequence: TGTGCCAGCAGTCCTAAGACAGGGGTGAACACTGAAGCTTTCTTT.

In the case of this clonotype: A much larger clone is a single base away; this may be a read error. The CDR3, as DNA: TGTGCCAGCAGTTACTCGGCAAGCGGGGCTTACAAGCAGTACTTC. Encoded protein: CASSYSASGAYKQYF. The chain is built from TRBV6-2 or TRBV6-3 and TRBJ2-7; 7 bases map to TRBD2. This CDR3 comprises 15 residues. After removal of 0 bases from V and 8 bases from J, the junction contained 10 bases not matched to a gene. Germline V lookup: CDR1 MNHEY, CDR2 SVGEGT.

The chain uses TRBV28 and TRBJ1-1; D might be TRBD1 (5 bases). The CDR3 spans 14 residues. V was shortened by 7 bases and J by 6 bases, with 18 bases between the two germline ends. Germline V gene lookup returns CDR1 MDHEN and CDR2 SYDVKM. The CDR3 here is CASTLTRRGSEAFF. The DNA for the CDR3 is TGTGCCAGCACCCTTACCCGGAGGGGCTCTGAAGCTTTCTTT.

This clonotype occurred a few times. This chain connects TRBV24-1 to TRBJ2-5; 7 positions match TRBD2. The junction had 12 bases not matched to a gene; V was cut back by 1 base and J by 5 bases. Germline V gene lookup returns CDR1 KGHDR and CDR2 SFDVKD. CDR3 length: 17 amino acids. The CDR3 nucleotides are TGTGCCACCAGTGATTTTGCGACTAGCATCGTTGAGGAGACCCAGTACTTC. Translation: CATSDFATSIVEETQYF.

This clonotype was recorded a few times. The rearrangement links TRBV14 to TRBJ2-5; 11 bases line up with TRBD2. This CDR3 comprises 17 residues. Germline trimming cut 3 bases from V and 4 bases from J; bases unmatched to any gene: 10. CDR1 is SGHDN and CDR2 is FVKESK in the germline V gene. The CDR3 bases are TGTGCCAGCAGCCAGGATAGCGGGAGGGCCGTGGTAGAGACCCAGTACTTC. Its translation is CASSQDSGRAVVETQYF.

The table lists this clonotype with many counts. The rearrangement uses TRBV27 and TRBJ1-5, with a weak D call TRBD1 (6 bases). CDR3 length: 13 amino acids. Germline CDR1 MNHEY, CDR2 SMNVEV (reference sequence). The V end was cut by 3 bases, the J end by 8 bases, with 11 bases between. The CDR3 sequence: CASSLSRGEPQHF. Here the CDR3 DNA reads TGTGCCAGCAGTTTGTCCAGGGGAGAGCCCCAGCATTTT.

This clonotype appeared once. As the CDR3 is not closed by the conserved phenylalanine or tryptophan, this likely results from a read error. The chain uses TRBV7-3 and TRBJ2-2; D might be TRBD1 or TRBD2, each matching 5 bases. The CDR3 has 16 amino acids. V lost 11 bases to trimming and J lost 1 base, with 20 bases between them. Per the germline V gene, CDR1 is SGHTA and CDR2 is FQGTGA. CDR3 bases: TGTGCCTCCCGCAGAACGGGGCAGATGAACACCGGGGAGCTGTTTCTT. This gives the protein CASRRTGQMNTGELFL.

The V and J genes are TRBV10-3 and TRBJ2-7; a weak D match, TRBD1 (5 bases). This CDR3 region has 13 residues. V was cut by 7 bases and J by 1 base, with 11 bases left in between. The germline V gene encodes CDR1 ENHRY and CDR2 SYGVKD. The CDR3 DNA sequence: TGTGCCATCAAAGGGGCAGTATCCTACGAGCAGTACTTC. As protein: CAIKGAVSYEQYF.

This clonotype has just a few counts. This CDR3 reads CASSQDLGGTETQYF. The CDR3 DNA reads as TGTGCCAGCAGCCAAGATTTGGGCGGGACAGAGACCCAGTACTTC. This rearrangement joins TRBV14 to TRBJ2-5; D is perhaps TRBD2 (6 bases). CDR1 and CDR2 (germline): SGHDN, FVKESK. V was shortened by 0 bases and J by 4 bases, with 12 bases between the two germline ends. The CDR3 has 15 amino acids.

A few counts support this clonotype. The genes are TRBV19 and TRBJ2-2; 7 bases map to TRBD2. The CDR3 has 15 residues. The junction had 9 bases not matched to a gene; V was cut back by 7 bases and J by 4 bases. Germline CDR1 is LNHDA and CDR2 is SQIVND (reference sequence). The CDR3 DNA is TGTGCCAGTACCGGGCGGGAGCGGAGCACCGGGGAGCTGTTTTTT. Its translation is CASTGRERSTGELFF.

Only a few counts were recorded for this clonotype. The chain combines TRBV29-1 with TRBJ1-1; D uncertain. V was shortened by 0 bases and J by 3 bases, with 17 bases between the two germline ends. The CDR3 covers 16 residues. CDR1 and CDR2 from the germline V gene are SQVTM and ANQGSEA. The CDR3 DNA reads as TGCAGCGTTGAAGATCCGGGAGTTCCTTTCTACACTGAAGCTTTCTTT. It yields the protein CSVEDPGVPFYTEAFF. The full variable domain, in which reference TRBV29-1 and TRBJ1-1 provide the parts outside the CDR3, is SAVISQKPSRDICQRGTSLTIQCQVDSQVTMMFWYRQQPGQSLTLIATANQGSEATYESGFVIDKFPISRPNLTFSTLTVSNMSPEDSSIYLCSVEDPGVPFYTEAFFGQGTRLTVV.

About this clonotype: The junction does not match germline at one end; this may be a read error. V gene TRBV11-2 combines with J gene TRBJ1-1; D unclear. The germline CDR1 and CDR2 sequences are SGHAT and FQNNGV. The CDR3 is 13 amino acids. The CDR3 reads CASSLNLNTEASF. The CDR3 DNA follows: TGTGCCAGCAGCCTTAATCTGAACACTGAAGCTTCCTTT.

There are many counts of this clonotype. V gene TRBV2 combines with J gene TRBJ2-5, with 12 bases matching TRBD2. The V gene end was trimmed by 8 bases and the J gene end by 2 bases; junction bases not matched to a gene: 6. The CDR3 runs 15 residues. CDR1 SNHLY and CDR2 FYNNEI come from the germline V gene. The CDR3 region is CASCLAGGIQETQYF. In DNA form, the CDR3 reads TGTGCCAGCTGCCTAGCGGGGGGGATTCAAGAGACCCAGTACTTC.

This clonotype was recorded at least ten times. This sequence joins TRBV20-1 and TRBJ1-2, with TRBD1 as a possible D gene (6 bases). Germline V gene data show CDR1 as DFQATT and CDR2 as SNEGSKA (reference sequence). With 2 bases removed from V and 1 base from J, the gap between germline ends came to 17 bases. The CDR3 totals 16 residues. CDR3 residues: CSARSSGTLINYGYTF. In DNA form, the CDR3 reads TGCAGTGCTAGATCGTCTGGGACACTTATTAACTATGGCTACACCTTC.

This chain joins TRBV18 and TRBJ2-1; TRBD1 matches at 7 bases. The CDR3 extends over 13 amino acids. V trimming: 4 bases; J trimming: 13 bases; junction bases outside the gene matches: 10. Germline V gives CDR1 KGHSH, CDR2 LQKENI. The CDR3 is CASSRNPGQTQFF. The CDR3 coding sequence is TGTGCCAGCTCACGGAATCCGGGACAGACTCAGTTCTTC.